This note documents a single T cell receptor beta chain sequence. Its antigen remains unidentified. The sample originates from a study of monozygotic twins with inflammatory bowel disease. General study findings and limits: Among IBD patients, TCRbeta diversity (inverse Simpson) was lower than in healthy co-twins. Discordant twins showed the same repertoire similarity as concordant twins, possibly from limited power.

Researchers used 3500 ng of total RNA for each TCR library. TCRdb re-analyzed the 5' RACE reads; it lists each CDR3 protein once, without DNA. The clone table shows about 160,000 distinct CDR3 sequences, with the ten largest holding roughly 2.4%. CDR1 and CDR2 from the germline V gene are SGHRS and YFSETQ. The CDR3 covers 14 residues. Investigators extracted total RNA from whole blood and did not sort T cells. The J gene is TRBJ1-2, the V gene TRBV5-1. Material: blood. This TCR came from a human donor with ulcerative colitis or Crohn's disease, or a healthy co-twin of an affected twin (not recorded which). CDR3 residues: CASSLDGRNYGYTF.